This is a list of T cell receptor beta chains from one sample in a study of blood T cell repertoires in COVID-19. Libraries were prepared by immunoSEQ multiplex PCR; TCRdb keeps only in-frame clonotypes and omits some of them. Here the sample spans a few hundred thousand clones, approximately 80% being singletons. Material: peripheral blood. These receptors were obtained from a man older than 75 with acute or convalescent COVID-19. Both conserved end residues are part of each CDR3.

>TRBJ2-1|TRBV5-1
CASSLGTVRVDEQFF
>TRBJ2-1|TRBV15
CATSTWGSGRGDEQFF
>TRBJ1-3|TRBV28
CASSWQGLGGNTIYF
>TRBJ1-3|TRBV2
CASSGEGSGNTIYF
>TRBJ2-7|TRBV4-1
CASSPTGTDSYEQYF
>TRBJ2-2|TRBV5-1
CASSDASAGELFF
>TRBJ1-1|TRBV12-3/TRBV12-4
CASIGILGTEAFF
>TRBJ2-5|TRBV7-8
CASSLGTSGGPQETQYF
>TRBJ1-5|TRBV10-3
CAIGTGGFGNQPQHF
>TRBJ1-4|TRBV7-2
CASSLVKGGVGKLFF
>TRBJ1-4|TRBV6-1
CASSEAPPSRGKDEKLFF
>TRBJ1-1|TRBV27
CASRRTEMNTEAFF
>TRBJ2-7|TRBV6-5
CASSGLASEQYF
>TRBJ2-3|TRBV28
CASRGSPGLDTDTQYF
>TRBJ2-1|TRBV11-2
CASSLSSGSSYNEQFF
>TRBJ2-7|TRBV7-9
CASSHGTGGREQYF
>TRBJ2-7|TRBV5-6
CASSLGPPGQGIYEQYF
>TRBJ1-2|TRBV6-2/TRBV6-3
CASSQTESYGYTF
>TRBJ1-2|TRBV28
CALRRGAGGYTF
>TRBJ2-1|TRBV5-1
CASSESSYNEQFF
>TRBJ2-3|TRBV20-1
CSAKRSDTQYF
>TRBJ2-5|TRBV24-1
CATSDRQGAQETQYF
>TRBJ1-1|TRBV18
CASSPGDVRGTEAFF
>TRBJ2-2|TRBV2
CASRSEGGSTGELFF
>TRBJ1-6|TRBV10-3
CAIRPDRGNSPLHF
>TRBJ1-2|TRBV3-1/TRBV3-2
CASSQDQAPYYGYTF
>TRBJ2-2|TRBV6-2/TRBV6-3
CASSYSRTLTGELFF
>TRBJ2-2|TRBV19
CASSRGLAEGTGELFF
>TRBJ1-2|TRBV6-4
CASIPSPDYGYTF
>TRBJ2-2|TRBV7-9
CASSSQQGTGELFF
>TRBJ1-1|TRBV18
CASSPRTTNTEAFF
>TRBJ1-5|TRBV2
CASSEMSGNQPQHF
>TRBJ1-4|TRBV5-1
CASSQGAGNEKLFF
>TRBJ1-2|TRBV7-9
CASSPRVGGRGYGYTF
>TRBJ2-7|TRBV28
CASSLVLRPGPISYEQYF
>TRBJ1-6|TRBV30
CAWSFADSPLHF
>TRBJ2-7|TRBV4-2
CASSPHQWGRGLLAEQYF
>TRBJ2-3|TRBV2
CASSPGRGRGTDTQYF
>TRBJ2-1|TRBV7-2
CASSPSGSGEQFF
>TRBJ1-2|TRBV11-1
CASSSLGRGYGYTF
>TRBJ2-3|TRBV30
CAVYYQVGSGGDTQYF
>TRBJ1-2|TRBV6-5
CASSYSVQNYGYTF
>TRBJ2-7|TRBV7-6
CASSLGQRMGSYEQYF
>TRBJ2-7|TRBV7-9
CASSPTGPSSYEQYF
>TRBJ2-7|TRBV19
CASSFSSGARSYEQYF
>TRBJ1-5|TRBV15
CATSRGLYQPQHF